This T cell receptor (beta chain) came from a study of T cells in women clearing cervical HPV infection. Looking at the study overall: Case blood drawn at lesion detection; control blood after infection cleared.

CDR1 is MDHEN and CDR2 is SYDVKM in the germline V gene. Trimming cost V 5 bases and J 2 bases, with 3 bases left between them. This CDR3 contains 12 residues. Libraries were prepared by immunoSEQ multiplex PCR; TCRdb keeps only in-frame clonotypes and omits some of them. The specimen's table records about 44,000 clones. On this clone itself: With the read ending 3 residues before the CDR3 end, the germline J gene is used to fill in that end.

The sequenced sample consisted of blood buffy coat. This TCR derives from a woman aged 18 to 75 with a cervical HPV16 infection that either progressed to CIN3+ or cleared (not recorded which). This chain connects TRBV28 to TRBJ2-2; D remains ambiguous. The CDR3 DNA, read in part, is TGTGCCAGCAGTCTAAACACCGGGGAG. Translation: CASSLNTGE. The entire CDR3 reads CASSLNTGELFF.